This TCR beta chain was identified during a study of blood T cells in healthy people across ages. Points from the study as a whole: A conclusive naive versus antigen-experienced comparison was prevented by the unsorted PBMCs. Investigators treated diversity estimates from one million T cells as underestimates.

Trimming took 0 bases from V and 2 from J; bases not matched to a gene: 4. The CDR3 loop spans 17 amino acids. The germline gives CDR1 ENHRY, CDR2 SYGVKD. As for this clonotype: The antigen remains undetermined.

Using a J-beta primer mix together with a sample-barcoded 5' primer, a second PCR was run for roughly 6 to 11 cycles. One entry per CDR3 protein, called by TCRdb with MiXCR from the 5' RACE reads. The data show fewer than 1.5 million distinct CDR3 sequences, with 42% seen just once and 7% to 9% held by the top ten. Sequenced input: blood. The clonotype originates from a woman under 30 in good health. This chain links TRBV10-3 with TRBJ2-1; 10 bases are shared with TRBD2. The CDR3 here is CAISESSLAGAYNEQFF. The DNA of the CDR3 is TGTGCCATCAGTGAGTCGAGCCTAGCGGGAGCCTACAATGAGCAGTTCTTC.